Below are 15 T cell receptor beta chains sequenced from a single sample in a study of T cell repertoires in cytomegalovirus infection. TCRdb independently ran MiXCR on the reads; one entry per CDR3 protein. Found here are fewer than 300,000 distinct CDR3 sequences, roughly 25% of them singletons; the top ten hold roughly 14%. Sequenced material: PBMCs. The origin of the receptors is a human donor in good health (CMV status not recorded). Some clones in this sample may be carry-over from other donors' samples.

This chain links TRBV10-3 with TRBJ2-1; D is unclear. The CDR3 contains 14 residues. Germline CDR1 and CDR2: ENHRY and SYGVKD. Trimming pared 0 bases from V and 2 bases from J, leaving 5 bases between. For the CDR3, the DNA is TGTGCCATCAGTGAGTCGTTTACCTACAATGAGCAGTTCTTC. This sequence encodes CAISESFTYNEQFF.

This clonotype was observed a few times. The genes are TRBV29-1 and TRBJ2-1; TRBD1 matches at 10 bases. Germline V lookup: CDR1 SQVTM, CDR2 ANQGSEA. Trimming at V came to 6 bases and at J to 7 bases, leaving 3 bases not matched to a gene. The CDR3 runs to 12 residues. The chain's CDR3 is CSVDRGSNEQFF. The CDR3 DNA is TGCAGCGTGGACAGGGGGAGTAATGAGCAGTTCTTC.

This clonotype was found a few times. The V gene is TRBV12-3 or TRBV12-4, the J gene TRBJ1-1; 10 positions agree with TRBD1. The CDR3 loop spans 13 amino acids. The V and J ends lost 10 bases and 5 bases, in that order; junction bases with no gene match: 7. DNA of the CDR3: TGTGCCACCTCACGACAGGGGGCGACTGAAGCTTTCTTT. It is translated as CATSRQGATEAFF.

This clonotype turned up a few times. This chain connects TRBV29-1 to TRBJ2-1, with TRBD2 matching over 10 bases. J gave up 8 bases and V 6 bases, and 7 bases lay outside the gene matches. This CDR3 is 13 amino acids long. The germline V gene has CDR1 SQVTM and CDR2 ANQGSEA. The CDR3 is CSVTGTSAHEQFF. In DNA form, the CDR3 reads TGCAGCGTCACCGGGACTAGCGCCCATGAGCAGTTCTTC.

The chain links TRBV28 to TRBJ2-1; 10 nucleotides agree with TRBD2. After removal of 5 bases from V and 8 bases from J, the junction contained 6 bases not matched to a gene. The germline V gene has CDR1 MDHEN and CDR2 SYDVKM. The CDR3 is made up of 14 amino acids. Written as DNA, the CDR3 is TGTGCCAGCAGTCCACCGACTAGCGGGCATGAGCAGTTCTTC. It is translated as CASSPPTSGHEQFF.

At least ten counts were recorded for this clonotype. V is TRBV7-8 and J is TRBJ2-1, with D tentatively TRBD2 (5 bases). Per the germline V gene, CDR1 is SGHVS and CDR2 is FQNEAQ. CDR3 size: 14 residues. V gave up 0 bases and J gave up 4 bases, with 7 bases separating them. The CDR3 region is CASSLADSYNEQFF. The CDR3 nucleotides read TGTGCCAGCAGCTTAGCGGACTCGTACAATGAGCAGTTCTTC.

The J gene is TRBJ2-1, the V gene TRBV4-3; perhaps TRBD2 as D (5 bases). V was cut by 3 bases and J by 7 bases, with 13 bases left in between. CDR1 is LGHNA and CDR2 is YSLEER in the germline V gene. The CDR3 contains 14 residues. This CDR3 is CASSQVDQRNEQFF. The DNA of the CDR3 is TGCGCCAGCAGCCAGGTCGATCAGCGGAATGAGCAGTTCTTC.

J is TRBJ2-3 and V is TRBV29-1; weak D call: TRBD2 (7 bases). The CDR3 is made up of 14 amino acids. Trimming pared 4 bases from V and 6 bases from J, leaving 17 bases between. Germline CDR1 reads SQVTM; CDR2 reads ANQGSEA. CDR3 protein: CSVGAGARQDTQYF. The CDR3 DNA follows: TGCAGCGTTGGGGCGGGGGCCCGACAGGATACGCAGTATTTT.

As for this clonotype: A junction boundary mismatches the germline segment, possibly from a read error. The V call is TRBV28, the J call TRBJ1-3; TRBD1 aligns across 8 bases. The CDR3 loop spans 17 amino acids. Germline values: CDR1 MDHEN, CDR2 SYDVKM. CDR3 region: CASSSGTGPSGGNTISF. In DNA, the CDR3 is TGTGCCAGCAGTTCCGGGACAGGTCCTTCAGGGGGAAACACCATATCTTTT.

This clonotype came up many times. The chain is built from TRBV25-1 and TRBJ2-3, with D uncertain. The germline gives CDR1 MGHDK, CDR2 SYGVNS. The CDR3 extends over 14 amino acids. The V and J ends lost 3 bases and 0 bases respectively, with 7 bases between them. The CDR3 DNA is TGTGCCAGCAGTGAGGAACAGAGCACAGATACGCAGTATTTT. This sequence encodes CASSEEQSTDTQYF.

The chain joins TRBV29-1 to TRBJ2-2; perhaps TRBD1 as D (5 bases). Germline V CDR1 and CDR2: SQVTM, ANQGSEA. The CDR3 has 14 amino acids. V shed 4 bases and J shed 2 bases, with 11 bases lying between them. The CDR3 here is CSVGTTVNTGELFF. DNA for the CDR3: TGCAGCGTTGGGACAACCGTAAACACCGGGGAGCTGTTTTTT.

The chain has TRBV7-6 and TRBJ1-4; D perhaps matches TRBD1 (6 bases). Germline CDR1 SGHVS, CDR2 FNYEAQ. V dropped 4 bases and J dropped 1 base, with 7 bases sitting between them. The CDR3 is 14 residues long. CDR3 coding DNA: TGTGCCAGCAGCTCAGGGGTAACTAATGAAAAACTGTTTTTT. It yields the protein CASSSGVTNEKLFF.

The chain employs TRBV2 and TRBJ2-1; D is unclear. Trimming took 1 base from V and 0 from J, leaving 7 bases between them. Per germline, CDR1 SNHLY and CDR2 FYNNEI. The CDR3 covers 15 residues. This CDR3 is CASSEGRSSYNEQFF. The DNA of the CDR3 is TGTGCCAGCAGTGAAGGCAGGAGCTCCTACAATGAGCAGTTCTTC.

This clonotype has only a few counts. The V gene is TRBV20-1, the J gene TRBJ2-1; TRBD2 aligns across 7 bases. V was pared by 6 bases and J by 3 bases, with 8 bases of the junction left unmatched. The CDR3 sequence is 14 residues long. Per the germline V gene, CDR1 is DFQATT and CDR2 is SNEGSKA (reference sequence). CDR3 amino acids: CSASGLADYNEQFF. Here the CDR3 DNA reads TGCAGTGCCAGTGGCCTAGCGGACTACAATGAGCAGTTCTTC.

The chain is built from TRBV7-9 and TRBJ1-1; D remains unclear. CDR3 length: 14 amino acids. Germline CDR1 SEHNR, CDR2 FQNEAQ (reference sequence). V was pared by 3 bases and J by 2 bases, with 10 bases between. This CDR3 is CASSFQLLNTEAFF. CDR3 nucleotide sequence: TGTGCCAGCAGCTTTCAACTGCTTAACACTGAAGCTTTCTTT.